Shown below are 14 T cell receptor beta chains from a single sample sequenced in a study of blood T cell repertoires in COVID-19. Sequenced by immunoSEQ multiplex PCR; TCRdb stores in-frame clones only, minus some. The sample lists about 100,000 clones, about three quarters occurring once. The sample taken for sequencing was peripheral blood. The source is a man aged 65-85 years with acute or convalescent COVID-19.

The rearrangement links TRBV9 to TRBJ2-1; 10 nucleotides align to TRBD1. The V gene end was trimmed by 0 bases and the J gene end by 7 bases; junction bases not matched to a gene: 7. From germline, CDR1 is SGDLS and CDR2 YYNGEE. The CDR3 consists of 16 residues. In DNA, the CDR3 is TGTGCCAGCAGCGTAGACATGGGGACAGGGGTAAATGAGCAGTTCTTC. This encodes CASSVDMGTGVNEQFF.

The chain combines TRBV19 with TRBJ1-2; 9 bases fit TRBD1. The CDR3 is 15 residues long. With 6 bases clipped from V and 1 base from J, the junction kept 6 bases outside the gene matches. CDR1 and CDR2 from the germline V gene are LNHDA and SQIVND (reference sequence). The chain's CDR3 is CASRSTTGGNYGYTF. The DNA of the CDR3 is TGTGCCAGTAGATCAACGACAGGGGGTAACTATGGCTACACCTTC.

This chain joins TRBV19 and TRBJ2-3; 16 positions agree with TRBD2. J lost 5 bases, V lost 6 bases, and 2 bases had no gene match. This CDR3 is built from 15 residues. Per germline, CDR1 LNHDA and CDR2 SQIVND (reference sequence). The CDR3 here is CASRGLAGGLDTQYF. For the CDR3, the DNA is TGTGCCAGTAGGGGACTAGCGGGGGGGCTAGATACGCAGTATTTT.

This rearrangement joins TRBV5-5 to TRBJ2-7, with 7 bases lining up with TRBD1. The germline CDR1 and CDR2 sequences are SGHKS and YYEKEE (reference sequence). The ends lost 0 bases at V and 3 bases at J; junction bases unmatched: 6. This CDR3 has 15 residues. The CDR3 here is CASSLAGTELYEQYF. CDR3 DNA sequence: TGTGCCAGCAGCTTGGCCGGGACAGAACTCTACGAGCAGTACTTC.

This clone occurred once. The chain recombines TRBV19 with TRBJ1-5; tentative D call: TRBD1 (5 bases). This CDR3 has 14 amino acids. Germline loops: CDR1 LNHDA, CDR2 SQIVND (reference sequence). Trimming cost V 5 bases and J 7 bases, with 15 bases left between them. CDR3 sequence (DNA): TGTGCCAGTAGTGGGGACCTCGGGGGGCAGCCCCAGCATTTT. It encodes CASSGDLGGQPQHF.

CDR3 nucleotide sequence: TGTGCCAGCAGTGGCCAGGGGGGAGGCGACGAGCAGTACTTC. The encoded protein is CASSGQGGGDEQYF. This chain uses TRBV2 with TRBJ2-7, with D perhaps TRBD1 (7 bases). The CDR3 is 14 residues long. Germline loops: CDR1 SNHLY, CDR2 FYNNEI. Trimming took 4 bases from V and 5 from J, leaving 15 bases between them.

J is TRBJ2-2 and V is TRBV29-1; 13 positions match TRBD2. J lost 9 bases, V lost 7 bases, and 2 bases had no gene match. CDR1 is SQVTM, CDR2 ANQGSEA, per germline. The CDR3 totals 12 residues. DNA for the CDR3: TGCAGCGCGGGACTAGCGGGGAGGGAGCTGTTTTTT. Amino acid sequence: CSAGLAGRELFF.

V usage is TRBV9 and J usage is TRBJ1-2; TRBD1 might be the D (6 bases). In germline, CDR1 is SGDLS, CDR2 YYNGEE. V was pared by 0 bases and J by 2 bases, with 8 bases between. The CDR3 has 14 amino acids. In nucleotides, the CDR3 is TGTGCCAGCAGCGTAGATACAGGGAACTATGGCTACACCTTC. As protein: CASSVDTGNYGYTF.

This clone appeared once. The V gene is TRBV20-1, the J gene TRBJ2-3; D is unclear. Germline CDR1 is DFQATT and CDR2 is SNEGSKA (reference sequence). This CDR3 region has 11 residues. V lost 6 bases and J lost 5, with 9 bases in between. The CDR3 sequence is CSAPIGDTQYF. The CDR3 DNA is TGCAGTGCCCCGATCGGAGATACGCAGTATTTT.

This clone was observed a handful of times. CDR3 in DNA: TGCGCCAGCAGCTTGGAAGCTCCCCAACCCTACACCTTC. This gives the protein CASSLEAPQPYTF. The gene calls are TRBV5-1 and TRBJ1-2, with D uncertain. The CDR3 has 13 amino acids. Germline V gene data show CDR1 as SGHRS and CDR2 as YFSETQ. V lost 0 bases and J 10 bases, leaving 13 bases between the germline ends.

The CDR3 here is CASSLGRGGPGELFF. The DNA of the CDR3 is TGTGCCAGCAGTCTCGGGCGGGGGGGACCCGGGGAGCTGTTTTTT. The rearrangement uses TRBV6-5 and TRBJ2-2, with 9 bases identical to TRBD2. The trim removed 5 bases at V and 6 bases at J, leaving 7 bases unmatched. Germline V gene lookup returns CDR1 MNHEY and CDR2 SVGAGI. CDR3 size: 15 residues.

V is TRBV19 and J is TRBJ2-1; TRBD1 matches at 7 bases. V gave up 6 bases and J gave up 4 bases; unmatched junction bases: 6. CDR3 length equals 14 residues. CDR1 is LNHDA, CDR2 SQIVND, per germline (reference sequence). Here the CDR3 reads CASRVDRRYNEQFF. CDR3 bases: TGTGCCAGTAGAGTGGACAGGAGGTACAATGAGCAGTTCTTC.

The chain uses TRBV19 and TRBJ1-5; possibly TRBD1 for D (6 bases). Trimming took 5 bases from V and 1 from J, leaving 18 bases between them. CDR1 is LNHDA, CDR2 SQIVND, per germline (reference sequence). CDR3 length: 17 amino acids. Here the CDR3 DNA reads TGTGCCAGTAGTCCTCCGGGACAAAGTTTAAGCAATCAGCCCCAGCATTTT. Protein sequence: CASSPPGQSLSNQPQHF.

About this clone: An end of the junction does not agree with germline; a read error may underlie this. This chain uses TRBV18 with TRBJ2-7, with TRBD2 as a possible D gene (6 bases). This CDR3 region has 14 residues. Germline values: CDR1 KGHSH, CDR2 LQKENI. CDR3 amino acids: CASSPSSPPAAGIF. Here the CDR3 DNA reads TGTGCCAGCTCACCATCATCCCCTCCAGCCGCGGGGATCTTC.